The 16 T cell receptor beta chains listed next were all sequenced from one sample in a study of Ad26.COV2.S vaccination and SARS-CoV-2 variants. The data were produced by immunoSEQ multiplex PCR, yet TCRdb's version contains in-frame clones alone and is incomplete. This table has 350,000 to 400,000 clones, approximately 89% appearing once. As to treatment: some 20 received Ad26.COV2.S at low or high dose, single or two shots; about 5 received placebo; per-sample allocation not given. Day 63 after the first vaccine or placebo injection was the time point for sampling. The sample here was peripheral blood, taken in a trial of Ad26.COV2.S vaccine versus placebo. The source of these receptors is a person aged 18 to 65 who received the Ad26.COV2.S COVID-19 vaccine or a placebo.

The V gene is TRBV6-1, the J gene TRBJ1-3, with TRBD1 as a possible D gene (5 bases). The CDR3 loop spans 17 amino acids. Germline assignment: CDR1 MNHNS and CDR2 SASEGT. V shed 0 bases and J shed 3 bases, with 15 bases lying between them. CDR3 residues: CASSEAARGFGGNTIYF. In DNA form, the CDR3 reads TGTGCCAGCAGTGAAGCGGCTCGGGGCTTCGGTGGAAACACCATATATTTT.

The rearrangement links TRBV4-1 to TRBJ2-3, with 8 bases identical to TRBD2. Germline V gene data show CDR1 as MGHRA and CDR2 as YSYEKL. CDR3 size: 16 residues. Trimming removed 4 bases from V and 6 bases from J; junction bases left unmatched: 12. In nucleotides, the CDR3 is TGCGCCAGCAGCCTAGGCAGCGGGAGTTTTGGTGATACGCAGTATTTT. Protein sequence: CASSLGSGSFGDTQYF.

The CDR3 spells CASSLSADWEFYEQYF. CDR3 DNA sequence: TGTGCCAGCAGTTTATCGGCGGACTGGGAGTTCTACGAGCAGTACTTC. The V gene is TRBV27, the J gene TRBJ2-7; TRBD2 might be the D (5 bases). This CDR3 comprises 16 residues. Trimming cost V 0 bases and J 3 bases, with 15 bases left between them. Germline V CDR1 and CDR2: MNHEY, SMNVEV (reference sequence).

The chain carries TRBV9 and TRBJ2-6; D unclear. Germline V gene sequence: CDR1 SGDLS, CDR2 YYNGEE. Trimming took off 1 base at V and 2 bases at J, with 10 bases between the two ends. The CDR3 runs 16 residues. The CDR3: CASSVIGQAGANVLTF. In DNA, the CDR3 is TGTGCCAGCAGCGTAATAGGGCAAGCTGGGGCCAACGTCCTGACTTTC. Looking up the rest from reference TRBV9 and TRBJ2-6 gives the full variable domain: DSGVTQTPKHLITATGQRVTLRCSPRSGDLSVYWYQQSLDQGLQFLIQYYNGEERAKGNILERFSAQQFPDLHSELNLSSLELGDSALYFCASSVIGQAGANVLTFGAGSRLTVL.

The genes are TRBV5-4 and TRBJ2-1; D uncertain. The CDR3 length is 15 residues. V was trimmed by 0 bases and J by 2 bases, leaving 9 bases between them. CDR1 SGHNT and CDR2 YYREEE come from the germline V gene (reference sequence). CDR3 nucleotide sequence: TGTGCCAGCAGCTTGGAGTTTGCTCCCTACAATGAGCAGTTCTTC. Its translation is CASSLEFAPYNEQFF.

This clone was counted once. CDR3 in DNA: TGTGCCAGCAGTTCTACGGCGAACACTGAAGCTTTCTTT. This codes for CASSSTANTEAFF. This rearrangement joins TRBV6-2 or TRBV6-3 to TRBJ1-1; no firm D call. The CDR3 covers 13 residues. Germline V lookup: CDR1 MNHEY, CDR2 SVGEGT. Trimming took 4 bases from V and 1 from J, leaving 7 bases between them.

This sequence joins TRBV7-9 and TRBJ2-5; D tentatively reads TRBD1 or TRBD2 (5 bases each). Trimming shortened V by 6 bases and J by 3 bases, and 5 bases separated the two germline ends. The CDR3 has 11 amino acids. In germline, CDR1 is SEHNR, CDR2 FQNEAQ (reference sequence). CDR3 sequence (DNA): TGTGCCAGCAGGGGGGAAGAGACCCAGTACTTC. This codes for CASRGEETQYF.

The genes are TRBV6-6 and TRBJ2-7, with 7 bases that match TRBD1. Germline CDR1 MNHNY, CDR2 SVGAGI (reference sequence). J lost 4 bases, V lost 6 bases, and 12 bases had no gene match. The CDR3 runs 15 residues. This CDR3 reads CASSSLDRVKYEQYF. Here the CDR3 DNA reads TGTGCCAGCAGCAGCCTCGACAGGGTGAAGTACGAGCAGTACTTC.

The CDR3 is CALQLGHSGNTIYF. CDR3 nucleotide sequence: TGTGCCTTACAACTGGGCCACTCTGGAAACACCATATATTTT. The chain joins TRBV30 to TRBJ1-3; D unclear. Germline V gives CDR1 GTSNPN, CDR2 SVGIG (reference sequence). CDR3 length: 14 residues. V dropped 7 bases and J dropped 0 bases, with 13 bases sitting between them.

The chain uses TRBV7-9 and TRBJ1-2, with D perhaps matching TRBD1 (5 bases). Trimming shortened V by 4 bases and J by 4 bases, and 10 bases separated the two germline ends. From germline, CDR1 is SEHNR and CDR2 FQNEAQ (reference sequence). This CDR3 region has 13 residues. CDR3 amino acids: CASSWGDGYGYTF. The CDR3 bases are TGTGCCAGCAGCTGGGGGGACGGCTATGGCTACACCTTC.

V usage is TRBV3-1 (or the pseudogene TRBV3-2) and J usage is TRBJ2-1; D uncertain. Germline loops: CDR1 LGHDT, CDR2 YNNKEL (reference sequence). The CDR3 has 14 amino acids. Trimming shortened V by 5 bases and J by 4 bases, and 12 bases separated the two germline ends. The CDR3 DNA sequence: TGTGCCAGCAGCATCCGGGCACAGTACAATGAGCAGTTCTTC. This translates into CASSIRAQYNEQFF.

The chain combines TRBV18 with TRBJ1-2, with 8 bases that match TRBD1. The V and J ends lost 4 bases and 3 bases, in that order; junction bases with no gene match: 7. This CDR3 has 15 amino acids. Germline lookup yields CDR1 KGHSH and CDR2 LQKENI. The CDR3 sequence: CASSLDQGAYYGYTF. The CDR3 DNA sequence: TGTGCCAGCTCACTCGACCAGGGGGCCTACTATGGCTACACCTTC. The full variable domain, with the rest looked up from reference TRBV18 and TRBJ1-2, is NAGVMQNPRHLVRRRGQEARLRCSPMKGHSHVYWYRQLPEEGLKFMVYLQKENIIDESGMPKERFSAEFPKEGPSILRIQQVVRGDSAAYFCASSLDQGAYYGYTFGSGTRLTVV.

V is TRBV3-1 (or the pseudogene TRBV3-2) and J is TRBJ2-3; tentatively, D is TRBD2 (5 bases). Trimming removed 6 bases from V and 5 bases from J, with 15 bases in between. This CDR3 comprises 14 residues. Looked up from germline, CDR1 is LGHDT and CDR2 is YNNKEL (reference sequence). As DNA, the CDR3 is TGTGCCAGCAGTCCGGGCCCCGGGGTAGATACGCAGTATTTT. It codes for CASSPGPGVDTQYF.

The chain employs TRBV9 and TRBJ2-3, with D tentatively TRBD2 (6 bases). The CDR3 totals 16 residues. Looked up from germline, CDR1 is SGDLS and CDR2 is YYNGEE. With 8 bases removed from V and 5 bases from J, the gap between germline ends came to 24 bases. The CDR3 here is CASTRGGILRGDTQYF. CDR3 DNA: TGTGCCAGTACGAGAGGAGGGATCCTCCGAGGAGATACGCAGTATTTT.

V is TRBV7-9 and J is TRBJ2-1; D is uncertain. The CDR3 contains 12 residues. From germline, CDR1 is SEHNR and CDR2 FQNEAQ (reference sequence). Trimming removed 5 bases from V and 6 bases from J, with 8 bases in between. The DNA of the CDR3 is TGTGCCAGCAGCCAGAGTATCAATGAGCAGTTCTTC. Translation: CASSQSINEQFF.

The chain is built from TRBV5-1 and TRBJ2-6; the D is unclear. CDR3 length: 18 residues. The germline V gene has CDR1 SGHRS and CDR2 YFSETQ. V gave up 0 bases and J gave up 0 bases, with 13 bases separating them. CDR3 protein: CASSLAPDRISGANVLTF. The CDR3 DNA follows: TGCGCCAGCAGCTTGGCGCCTGACCGAATCTCTGGGGCCAACGTCCTGACTTTC.